This TCR beta chain appears in the sequencing data of a study of blood T cell repertoires in COVID-19. Whole-study context: PBMCs, B-cell-depleted T cells, or T cells provided the cDNA or gDNA that made up the material.

The germline CDR1 and CDR2 sequences are MDHEN and SYDVKM. J was trimmed by 1 base and V by 7 bases; bases with no gene match: 11. The CDR3 loop spans 17 amino acids. Per the authors' pipeline: By means of reference gene primer amplification, nucleated cell counts were estimated. The table came from immunoSEQ multiplex PCR; TCRdb's copy has only in-frame clones and leaves some out. V and J calls and clone size are as listed in that table; D and trimming were resolved from the DNA. The data contain more than 200,000 clones, about nine tenths of them singletons. This chain connects TRBV28 to TRBJ2-2; 8 nucleotides match TRBD1. The sequencing sample was made of peripheral blood. The receptor comes from a man aged 50-60 years with acute or convalescent COVID-19. DNA for the CDR3: TGTGCCAGCACCTTACGTCCCGGGACAGGGAACACCGGGGAGCTGTTTTTT. Protein sequence: CASTLRPGTGNTGELFF.